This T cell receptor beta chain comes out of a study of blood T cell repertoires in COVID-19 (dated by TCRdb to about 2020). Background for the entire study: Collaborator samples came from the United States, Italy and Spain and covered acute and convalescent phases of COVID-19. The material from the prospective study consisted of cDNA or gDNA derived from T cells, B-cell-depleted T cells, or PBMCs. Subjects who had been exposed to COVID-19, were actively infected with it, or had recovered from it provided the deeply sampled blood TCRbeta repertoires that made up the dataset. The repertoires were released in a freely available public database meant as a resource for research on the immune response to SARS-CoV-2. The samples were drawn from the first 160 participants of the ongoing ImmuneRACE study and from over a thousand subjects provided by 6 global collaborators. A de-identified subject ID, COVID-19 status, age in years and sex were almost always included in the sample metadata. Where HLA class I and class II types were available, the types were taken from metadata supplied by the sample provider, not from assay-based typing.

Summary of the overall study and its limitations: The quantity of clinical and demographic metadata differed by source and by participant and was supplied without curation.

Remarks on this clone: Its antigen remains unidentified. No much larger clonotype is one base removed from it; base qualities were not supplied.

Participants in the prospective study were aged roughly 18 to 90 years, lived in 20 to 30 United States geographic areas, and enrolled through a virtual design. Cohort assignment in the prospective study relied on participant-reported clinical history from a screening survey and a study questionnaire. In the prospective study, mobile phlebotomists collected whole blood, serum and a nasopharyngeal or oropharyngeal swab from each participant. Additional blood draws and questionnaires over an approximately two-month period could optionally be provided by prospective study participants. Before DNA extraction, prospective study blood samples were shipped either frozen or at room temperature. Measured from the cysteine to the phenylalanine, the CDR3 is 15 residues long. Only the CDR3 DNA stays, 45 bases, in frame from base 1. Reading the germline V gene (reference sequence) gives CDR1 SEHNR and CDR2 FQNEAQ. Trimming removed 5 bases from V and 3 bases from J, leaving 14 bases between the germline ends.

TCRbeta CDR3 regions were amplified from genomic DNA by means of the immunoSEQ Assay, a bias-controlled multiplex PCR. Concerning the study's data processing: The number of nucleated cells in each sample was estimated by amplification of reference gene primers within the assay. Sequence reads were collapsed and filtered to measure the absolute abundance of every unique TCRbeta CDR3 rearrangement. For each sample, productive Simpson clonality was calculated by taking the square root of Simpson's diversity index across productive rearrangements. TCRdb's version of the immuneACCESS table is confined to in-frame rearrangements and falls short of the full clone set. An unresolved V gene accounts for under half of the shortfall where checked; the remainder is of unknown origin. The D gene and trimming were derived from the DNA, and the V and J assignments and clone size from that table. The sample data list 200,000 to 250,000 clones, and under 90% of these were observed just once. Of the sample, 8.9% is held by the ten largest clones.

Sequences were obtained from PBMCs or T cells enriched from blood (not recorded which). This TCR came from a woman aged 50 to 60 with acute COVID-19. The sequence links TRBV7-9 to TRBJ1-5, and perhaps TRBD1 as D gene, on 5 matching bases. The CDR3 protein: CASSPGQGSNQPQHF. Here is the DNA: TGTGCCAGCAGCCCAGGGCAGGGTTCCAATCAGCCCCAGCATTTT.